This T cell receptor (beta chain) was sequenced in a study of blood T cell repertoires in COVID-19. Background on the study: Sites in the United States, Italy and Spain provided acute and convalescent COVID-19 samples.

Under the authors' procedure: From reference gene primer amplification, estimates of nucleated cell counts were derived. The data were produced by immunoSEQ multiplex PCR, yet TCRdb's version contains in-frame clones alone and is incomplete. V and J calls and clone size are as listed in that table; D and trimming were resolved from the DNA. The sample includes 200,000 to 250,000 clones, around 81% seen only once; the top ten take around 5.4%. This sequence originates from a woman between 70 and 85 years old with acute or convalescent COVID-19. The sequenced sample consisted of peripheral blood.

The CDR3 DNA sequence: TGTGCCAGCAGCCATAGCAGTAACAATGAGCAGTTCTTC. As protein: CASSHSSNNEQFF. The V gene is TRBV3-1 (or the pseudogene TRBV3-2), the J gene TRBJ2-1; no definite D call. The length of the CDR3 is 13 residues. Germline V gene sequence: CDR1 LGHDT, CDR2 YNNKEL (reference sequence). V lost 3 bases and J lost 5, with 8 bases in between.